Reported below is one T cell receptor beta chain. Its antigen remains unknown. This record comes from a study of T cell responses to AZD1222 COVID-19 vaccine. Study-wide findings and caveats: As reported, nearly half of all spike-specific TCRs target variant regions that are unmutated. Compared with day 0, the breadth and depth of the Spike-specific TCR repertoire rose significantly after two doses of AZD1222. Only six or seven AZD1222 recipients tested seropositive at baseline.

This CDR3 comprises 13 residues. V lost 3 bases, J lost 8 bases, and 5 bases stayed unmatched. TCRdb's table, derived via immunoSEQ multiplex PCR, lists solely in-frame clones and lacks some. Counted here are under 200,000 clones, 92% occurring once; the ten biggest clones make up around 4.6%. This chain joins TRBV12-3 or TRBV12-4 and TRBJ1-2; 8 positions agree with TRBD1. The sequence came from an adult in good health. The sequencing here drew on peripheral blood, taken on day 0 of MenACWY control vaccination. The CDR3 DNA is TGTGCCAGCAGTTTCGGACAGGGTCAGGGCTACACCTTC. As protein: CASSFGQGQGYTF.